These 3 T cell receptor beta chains came from one sample sequenced in a study of a mutant IDH1 vaccine in newly diagnosed glioma. Their specific antigens are unknown. The time point is: week 35, safety follow-up. Every vaccination contained 300 ug of the mutant IDH1 20-mer peptide and was paired with topical imiquimod. Sequenced by immunoSEQ multiplex PCR; TCRdb stores in-frame clones only, minus some. The repertoire includes fewer than 35,000 clones, around 82% of them detected once, and 10% to 12% sits in the top ten. Sequenced here: PBMCs, sampled from a glioma patient whose treatment included an IDH1 peptide vaccine. The receptor set was obtained from a woman between 40 and 55 years old with glioma.

A word on this clone: At one boundary the junction diverges from the germline segment, which might be a read error. The chain employs TRBV7-7 and TRBJ2-1, with 7 bases that match TRBD2. Germline values: CDR1 SSHAT, CDR2 FNYEAQ (reference sequence). This CDR3 comprises 13 residues. CDR3 in amino acids: CASSPGLNNEQFF. CDR3 bases: TGTGCTAGCAGCCCGGGACTAAACAATGAGCAGTTCTTC.

This chain uses TRBV4-1 with TRBJ1-1, with a possible D match to TRBD1 (5 bases). Germline V gene sequence: CDR1 MGHRA, CDR2 YSYEKL. V was trimmed by 5 bases and J by 0 bases, leaving 13 bases between them. This CDR3 is 15 amino acids long. For the CDR3, the DNA is TGCGCCAGCAGCTCATGGGGGGGGGTGAACACTGAAGCTTTCTTT. Translation: CASSSWGGVNTEAFF.

The chain joins TRBV29-1 to TRBJ1-1; 8 bases align to TRBD1. The CDR3 runs to 14 residues. Trimming cost V 6 bases and J 1 base; bases outside gene matches: 7. CDR1 and CDR2 (germline): SQVTM, ANQGSEA. The CDR3 coding sequence is TGCAGCGTGGCGCAGGGGGCGGGGAACACTGAAGCTTTCTTT. As protein: CSVAQGAGNTEAFF.